Listed below are T cell receptor beta chains from one sample, sequenced in a study of blood T cell repertoires in COVID-19. Measured with immunoSEQ multiplex PCR; TCRdb has only the in-frame clones, and not every one. The profile shows 200,000 to 250,000 clones, nearly 85% of them singletons. Sequencing was carried out using peripheral blood. Receptors were obtained from a woman aged 25 to 45 with COVID-19, enrolled during active disease. Each CDR3 is given with its conserved first and last residue. A D gene is named only where the DNA matches it firmly. Some rows mark clone size as missing; the rest say once, few, many or name a class of expanded clone.

clone size: .
D gene: TRBD1
V gene: TRBV9
J gene: TRBJ2-7
CDR3 DNA: TGTGCCAGCAGCATCGGGACAGGGGGCCGTGCGGAGATGGTGGAGCAGTACTTC
CDR3 protein: CASSIGTGGRAEMVEQYF

clone size: once
D gene: TRBD1
V gene: TRBV13
J gene: TRBJ2-3
CDR3 DNA: TGTGCCAGCAGCTCACAACAGGGGGCCCGCACAGATACGCAGTATTTT
CDR3 protein: CASSSQQGARTDTQYF

clone size: .
D gene: TRBD1
V gene: TRBV6-1
J gene: TRBJ2-1
CDR3 DNA: TGTGCCAGCAGTGAAGAGCCAGGGGGCTCCTACAATGAGCAGTTCTTC
CDR3 protein: CASSEEPGGSYNEQFF

clone size: .
D gene: TRBD1
V gene: TRBV9
J gene: TRBJ2-6
CDR3 DNA: TGTGCCAGCAGCGTCACCGACAGGGGGAGGGCCAACGTCCTGACTTTC
CDR3 protein: CASSVTDRGRANVLTF

clone size: once
D gene: TRBD1
V gene: TRBV6-2/TRBV6-3
J gene: TRBJ2-7
CDR3 DNA: TGTGCCAGCAGTTATCGCCCTGGACAGGCCACCTACGAGCAGTACTTC
CDR3 protein: CASSYRPGQATYEQYF

clone size: .
D gene: .
V gene: TRBV19
J gene: TRBJ2-2
CDR3 DNA: TGTGCCAGTAGCCCCTGGGGTGCGGAGGGCCGGACCGGGGAGCTGTTTTTT
CDR3 protein: CASSPWGAEGRTGELFF

clone size: .
D gene: .
V gene: TRBV7-2
J gene: TRBJ1-4
CDR3 DNA: TGTGCCAGCAGCATGGACAGCCATAATGAAAAACTGTTTTTT
CDR3 protein: CASSMDSHNEKLFF

clone size: .
D gene: .
V gene: TRBV11-2
J gene: TRBJ2-2
CDR3 DNA: TGTGCCAGCAGCTTAGATCCGGCCGGGGAGCTGTTTTTT
CDR3 protein: CASSLDPAGELFF

clone size: .
D gene: TRBD1
V gene: TRBV29-1
J gene: TRBJ2-3
CDR3 DNA: TGCAGCGCCGCACAGGGGGGTCTGGGAGTTACGCAGTATTTT
CDR3 protein: CSAAQGGLGVTQYF

clone size: .
D gene: TRBD2
V gene: TRBV9
J gene: TRBJ2-1
CDR3 DNA: TGTGCCAGCAGCGCCCCTAGAGCGGGAGCCTACAATGAGCAGTTCTTC
CDR3 protein: CASSAPRAGAYNEQFF

clone size: .
D gene: .
V gene: TRBV7-9
J gene: TRBJ1-4
CDR3 DNA: TGTGCCAGCAGCTTAGGCGCTCGGGGGGATGAAAAACTGTTTTTT
CDR3 protein: CASSLGARGDEKLFF

clone size: .
D gene: .
V gene: TRBV5-1
J gene: TRBJ2-2
CDR3 DNA: TGCGCCAGCAGCTTCAGGGTTAGGGGCGGCACCGGGGAGCTGTTTTTT
CDR3 protein: CASSFRVRGGTGELFF

clone size: once
D gene: TRBD2
V gene: TRBV11-2
J gene: TRBJ2-7
CDR3 DNA: TGTGCCAGCAGCTTTAGTAGCGGGAGCTCCTACGAGCAGTACTTC
CDR3 protein: CASSFSSGSSYEQYF

clone size: .
D gene: .
V gene: TRBV5-4
J gene: TRBJ1-4
CDR3 DNA: TGTGCCAGCAGCCCTTATGGGGGAGGCGGTGAAAAACTGTTTTTT
CDR3 protein: CASSPYGGGGEKLFF

clone size: .
D gene: .
V gene: TRBV5-1
J gene: TRBJ1-2
CDR3 DNA: TGCGCCAGCAGCCCGAGCGGAGGGACCTATGGCTACACCTTC
CDR3 protein: CASSPSGGTYGYTF

clone size: .
D gene: .
V gene: TRBV2
J gene: TRBJ1-3
CDR3 DNA: TGCCCCCGGGGAAACACCATATATTTT
CDR3 protein: CPRGNTIYF

clone size: .
D gene: .
V gene: TRBV30
J gene: TRBJ1-3
CDR3 DNA: TGTGCCTGGAGTGTACGTCGGGGGTCCGGAAACACCATATATTTT
CDR3 protein: CAWSVRRGSGNTIYF

clone size: .
D gene: .
V gene: TRBV27
J gene: TRBJ2-4
CDR3 DNA: TGTGCCAGCAGTAACCCTCCCCGGGAGAAAGGTATTGGCATTCAGTACTTC
CDR3 protein: CASSNPPREKGIGIQYF

clone size: .
D gene: .
V gene: TRBV7-7
J gene: TRBJ2-1
CDR3 DNA: TGTGCCAGCAGCTTAGCGCATTCGAAGGGGGACGTATCCAATGAGCAGTTCTTC
CDR3 protein: CASSLAHSKGDVSNEQFF

clone size: .
D gene: .
V gene: TRBV6-1
J gene: TRBJ2-3
CDR3 DNA: TGTGCCAGCAGTCAAGAAGACGGGGGACTTGTAGATACGCAGTATTTT
CDR3 protein: CASSQEDGGLVDTQYF

clone size: .
D gene: .
V gene: TRBV9
J gene: TRBJ1-5
CDR3 DNA: TGTGCCAGCAGTCGTCCCGGGAGCAATCAGCCCCAGCATTTT
CDR3 protein: CASSRPGSNQPQHF

clone size: .
D gene: TRBD1
V gene: TRBV4-3
J gene: TRBJ2-5
CDR3 DNA: TGCGCCAGCAGCCCTTCGACAGGGAAAGAGACCCAGTACTTC
CDR3 protein: CASSPSTGKETQYF

clone size: many
D gene: TRBD2
V gene: TRBV19
J gene: TRBJ2-1
CDR3 DNA: TGTGCCAGTAGTCCGACTAGCGGGAGGGGGTACAATGAGCAGTTCTTC
CDR3 protein: CASSPTSGRGYNEQFF

clone size: .
D gene: .
V gene: TRBV29-1
J gene: TRBJ2-7
CDR3 DNA: TGCAGCGTTGAAGATCTATTCTACGAGCAGTACTTC
CDR3 protein: CSVEDLFYEQYF

clone size: .
D gene: TRBD1
V gene: TRBV7-3
J gene: TRBJ2-3
CDR3 DNA: TGTGCCAGCAGCTTCCAGGGACAGGGGAGCACAGATACGCAGTATTTT
CDR3 protein: CASSFQGQGSTDTQYF

clone size: once
D gene: TRBD2
V gene: TRBV7-2
J gene: TRBJ2-7
CDR3 DNA: TGTGCCAGCAGCTTCCCGTCTAGCGGGAGGGCGTCCCGTAACTACGAGCAGTACTTC
CDR3 protein: CASSFPSSGRASRNYEQYF

clone size: .
D gene: TRBD1
V gene: TRBV30
J gene: TRBJ1-6
CDR3 DNA: TGTGCCTGGAGCATGAGACAGGGGGACTCACCCCTCCACTTT
CDR3 protein: CAWSMRQGDSPLHF

clone size: .
D gene: .
V gene: TRBV5-1
J gene: TRBJ2-1
CDR3 DNA: TGCGCCAGCAGTCTCGGGACAGAGCAGTTCTTC
CDR3 protein: CASSLGTEQFF